This is a list of T cell receptor beta chains from one sample in a study of blood T cell repertoires in COVID-19. The method was immunoSEQ multiplex PCR; TCRdb's version includes in-frame clones alone and lacks a portion of them. The sample has around 100,000 clones, roughly 87% seen once. The sample was peripheral blood. These receptors all come from a human donor in a cohort sampled during active COVID-19. The CDR3 runs from the conserved cysteine through the conserved F or W. The D gene is left open where the match is weak. Expanded clones are given a class, and other clones once, few, many or no size at all.

V,D,J,size,CDR3,DNA
TRBV5-1,TRBD2,TRBJ2-3,NA,CASSFAGGPVRSTDTQYF,TGCGCCAGCAGCTTCGCGGGAGGGCCAGTTCGTAGCACAGATACGCAGTATTTT
TRBV19,TRBD1,TRBJ2-3,NA,CASSLTGGDTQYF,TGTGCCAGTAGTCTGACAGGGGGTGATACGCAGTATTTT
TRBV6-6,TRBD1,TRBJ2-7,NA,CASSTTGGLGSYEQYF,TGTGCCAGCAGTACGACAGGGGGCTTAGGTTCCTACGAGCAGTACTTC
TRBV10-3,NA,TRBJ1-1,NA,CAISPGHRVTEAFF,TGTGCCATCAGTCCGGGACACCGTGTGACTGAAGCTTTCTTT
TRBV7-3,NA,TRBJ2-1,once,CASSSTRTGIVDQFF,TGTGCCAGCAGCTCTACCCGGACGGGAATAGTTGACCAGTTCTTC
TRBV7-7,NA,TRBJ2-2,NA,CASSDTPAQHTGELFF,TGTGCTAGCAGTGACACCCCCGCTCAACACACCGGGGAGCTGTTTTTT
TRBV28,NA,TRBJ1-2,once,CATSEVTF,TGTGCCACCAGCGAGGTCACCTTC
TRBV5-1,NA,TRBJ1-2,NA,CASRTVDYGYTF,TGCGCCAGCAGGACAGTGGACTATGGCTACACCTTC
TRBV5-1,NA,TRBJ2-7,many,CASRKRVGGGEQYF,TGCGCCAGCAGGAAGCGCGTGGGGGGAGGCGAGCAGTACTTC
TRBV2,NA,TRBJ1-1,NA,CAHLRALNTEAFF,TGTGCCCACCTTCGCGCTCTGAACACTGAAGCTTTCTTT
TRBV7-9,TRBD2,TRBJ2-5,NA,CASSSGTSGRGGQETQYF,TGTGCCAGCAGCTCCGGGACTAGCGGGAGAGGCGGTCAAGAGACCCAGTACTTC
TRBV7-9,TRBD2,TRBJ2-3,NA,CASSLGVSGGTDTQYF,TGTGCCAGCAGCTTAGGAGTTAGCGGGGGCACAGATACGCAGTATTTT
TRBV5-6,TRBD1,TRBJ1-4,NA,CASSSYVPLRGQTNEKLFF,TGTGCCAGCAGCTCTTACGTTCCGCTCAGGGGGCAGACTAATGAAAAACTGTTTTTT